The source of this T cell receptor (beta chain) is a study of PD-1 blockade in mismatch repair-deficient tumors. About this clone itself: Other DNA sequences in this sample translate to the same CDR3.

All patients were mismatch repair deficient, assessed by either PCR or immunohistochemistry. This CDR3 region has 14 residues. The junction had 9 bases not matched to a gene; V was cut back by 3 bases and J by 5 bases. Germline CDR1 reads GTSNPN; CDR2 reads SVGIG (reference sequence). Only in-frame clones appear in the TCRdb table, and some are missing; sequencing was by immunoSEQ multiplex PCR. The table has some 85,000 clones, about four fifths seen once. The sequences come from peripheral blood, collected 44 weeks after starting pembrolizumab. The chain carries TRBV30 and TRBJ1-1; 7 positions agree with TRBD1. The sequence was collected from an adult with mismatch repair-deficient cancer. The CDR3 bases are TGTGCCTGGAGGCTAGGGGGCGGGAGAACTGAAGCTTTCTTT. Protein product: CAWRLGGGRTEAFF.